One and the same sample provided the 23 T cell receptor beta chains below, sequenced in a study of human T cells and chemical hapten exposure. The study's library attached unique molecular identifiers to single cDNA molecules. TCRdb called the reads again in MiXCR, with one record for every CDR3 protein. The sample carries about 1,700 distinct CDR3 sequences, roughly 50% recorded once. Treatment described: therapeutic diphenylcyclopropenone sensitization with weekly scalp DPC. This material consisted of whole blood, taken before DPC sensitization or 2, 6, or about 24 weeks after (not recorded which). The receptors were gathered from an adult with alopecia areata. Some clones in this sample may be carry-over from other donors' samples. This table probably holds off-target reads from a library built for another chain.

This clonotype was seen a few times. CDR3 residues: CASSGRGRDYNEQFF. DNA for the CDR3: TGCGCCAGCAGCGGCAGGGGCCGCGACTACAATGAGCAGTTCTTC. This sequence joins TRBV5-1 and TRBJ2-1, with a possible D match to TRBD1 (6 bases). Germline CDR1 is SGHRS and CDR2 is YFSETQ. The V end lost 4 bases, the J end lost 3 bases, and 14 bases lay between the germline ends. The CDR3 is 15 amino acids.

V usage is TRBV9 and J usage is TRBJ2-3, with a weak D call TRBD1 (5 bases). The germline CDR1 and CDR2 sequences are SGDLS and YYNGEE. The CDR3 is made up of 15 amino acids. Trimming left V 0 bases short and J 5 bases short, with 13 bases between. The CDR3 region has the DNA TGTGCCAGCAGCGTAGCTCCTGGGGCGAAAGATACGCAGTATTTT. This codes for CASSVAPGAKDTQYF.

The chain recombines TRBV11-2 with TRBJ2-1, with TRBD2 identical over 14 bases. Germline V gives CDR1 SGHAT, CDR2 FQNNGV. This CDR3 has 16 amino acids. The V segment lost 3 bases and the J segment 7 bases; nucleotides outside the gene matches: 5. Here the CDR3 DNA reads TGTGCCAGCAGCTTCCTGACTAGCGGGGGGGAAAATGAGCAGTTCTTC. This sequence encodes CASSFLTSGGENEQFF.

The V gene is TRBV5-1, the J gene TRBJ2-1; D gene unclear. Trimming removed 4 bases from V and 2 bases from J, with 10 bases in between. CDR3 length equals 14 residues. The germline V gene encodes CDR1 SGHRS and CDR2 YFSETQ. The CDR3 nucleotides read TGCGCCAGCAGCCCGGACCCCGCCTACAATGAGCAGTTCTTC. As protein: CASSPDPAYNEQFF. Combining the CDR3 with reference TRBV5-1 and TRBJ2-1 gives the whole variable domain KAGVTQTPRYLIKTRGQQVTLSCSPISGHRSVSWYQQTPGQGLQFLFEYFSETQRNKGNFPGRFSGRQFSNSRSEMNVSTLELGDSALYLCASSPDPAYNEQFFGPGTRLTVL.

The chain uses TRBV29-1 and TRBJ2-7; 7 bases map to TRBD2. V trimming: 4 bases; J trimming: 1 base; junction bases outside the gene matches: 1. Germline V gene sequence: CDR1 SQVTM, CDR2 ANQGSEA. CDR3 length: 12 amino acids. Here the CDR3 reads CSVGTSSYEQYF. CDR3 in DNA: TGCAGCGTTGGGACTAGTTCCTACGAGCAGTACTTC.

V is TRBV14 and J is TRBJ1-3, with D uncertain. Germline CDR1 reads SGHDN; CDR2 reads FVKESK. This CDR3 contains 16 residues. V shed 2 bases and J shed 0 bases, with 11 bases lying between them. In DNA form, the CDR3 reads TGTGCCAGCAGCCAACTACAGTTAAACTCTGGAAACACCATATATTTT. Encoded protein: CASSQLQLNSGNTIYF.

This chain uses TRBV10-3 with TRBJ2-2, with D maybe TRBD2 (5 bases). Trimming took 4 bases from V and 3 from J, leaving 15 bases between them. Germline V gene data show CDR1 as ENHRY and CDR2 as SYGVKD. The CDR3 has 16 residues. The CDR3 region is CAISAILAEDTGELFF. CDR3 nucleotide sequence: TGTGCCATCAGTGCTATCCTGGCGGAGGACACCGGGGAGCTGTTTTTT.

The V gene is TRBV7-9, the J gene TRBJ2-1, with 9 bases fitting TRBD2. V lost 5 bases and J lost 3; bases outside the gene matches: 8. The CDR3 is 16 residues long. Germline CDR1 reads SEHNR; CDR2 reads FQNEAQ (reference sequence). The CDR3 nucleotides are TGTGCCAGCAGCCCAAGACTAGCGGATGTCTACAATGAGCAGTTCTTC. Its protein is CASSPRLADVYNEQFF.

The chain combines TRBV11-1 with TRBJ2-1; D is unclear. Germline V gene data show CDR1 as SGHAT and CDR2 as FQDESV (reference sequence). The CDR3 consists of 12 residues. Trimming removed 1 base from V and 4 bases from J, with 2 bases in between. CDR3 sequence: CASSLVYNEQFF. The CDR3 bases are TGTGCCAGCAGCTTAGTTTACAATGAGCAGTTCTTC. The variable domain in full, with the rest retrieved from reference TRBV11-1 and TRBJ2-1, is EAEVAQSPRYKITEKSQAVAFWCDPISGHATLYWYRQILGQGPELLVQFQDESVVDDSQLPKDRFSAERLKGVDSTLKIQPAELGDSAMYLCASSLVYNEQFFGPGTRLTVL.

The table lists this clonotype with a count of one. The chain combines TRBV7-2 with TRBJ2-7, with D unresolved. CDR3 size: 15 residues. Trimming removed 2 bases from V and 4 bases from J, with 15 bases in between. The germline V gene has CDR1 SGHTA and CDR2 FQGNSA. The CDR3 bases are TGTGCCAGCAGCTTAAGATCGGAGAAAGCGTACGAGCAGTACTTC. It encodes CASSLRSEKAYEQYF.

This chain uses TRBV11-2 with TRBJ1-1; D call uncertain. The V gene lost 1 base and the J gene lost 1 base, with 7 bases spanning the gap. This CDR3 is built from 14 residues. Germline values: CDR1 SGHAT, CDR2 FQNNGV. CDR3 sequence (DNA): TGTGCCAGCAGCTTAGGGGCAGCGAACACTGAAGCTTTCTTT. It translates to CASSLGAANTEAFF.

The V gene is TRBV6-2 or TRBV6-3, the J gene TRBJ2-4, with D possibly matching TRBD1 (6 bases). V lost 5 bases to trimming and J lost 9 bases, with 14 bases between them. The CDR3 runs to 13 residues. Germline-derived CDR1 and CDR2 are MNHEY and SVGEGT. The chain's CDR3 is CASSRKETGIQYF. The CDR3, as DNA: TGTGCCAGCAGTCGAAAGGAGACAGGCATTCAGTACTTC.

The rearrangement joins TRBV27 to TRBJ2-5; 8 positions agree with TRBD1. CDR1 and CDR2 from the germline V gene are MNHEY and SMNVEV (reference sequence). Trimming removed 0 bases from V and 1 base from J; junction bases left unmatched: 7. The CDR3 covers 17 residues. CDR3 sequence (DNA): TGTGCCAGCAGTTTATCTGGACTGACAGGGGTCCAAGAGACCCAGTACTTC. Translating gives CASSLSGLTGVQETQYF.

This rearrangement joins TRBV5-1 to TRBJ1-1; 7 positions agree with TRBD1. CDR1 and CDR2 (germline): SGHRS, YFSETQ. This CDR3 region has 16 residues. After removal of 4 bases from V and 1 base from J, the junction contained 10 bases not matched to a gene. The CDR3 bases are TGCGCCAGCAGCCAAGGACAGGATTTTCCGAACACTGAAGCTTTCTTT. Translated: CASSQGQDFPNTEAFF.

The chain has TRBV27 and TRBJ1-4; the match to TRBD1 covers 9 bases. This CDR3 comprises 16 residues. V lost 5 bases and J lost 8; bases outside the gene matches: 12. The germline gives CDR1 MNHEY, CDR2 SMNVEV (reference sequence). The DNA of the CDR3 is TGTGCCAGCAGTATGGGGGCAGGGACAGGGTACGAAAAACTGTTTTTT. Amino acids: CASSMGAGTGYEKLFF.

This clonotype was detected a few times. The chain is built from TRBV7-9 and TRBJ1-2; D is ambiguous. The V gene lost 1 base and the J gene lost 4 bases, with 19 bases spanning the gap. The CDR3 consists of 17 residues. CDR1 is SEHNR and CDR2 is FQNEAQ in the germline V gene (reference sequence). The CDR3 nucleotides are TGTGCCAGCAGCTTAGTCAAAGAACCGCTAGGAATCTATGGCTACACCTTC. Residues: CASSLVKEPLGIYGYTF. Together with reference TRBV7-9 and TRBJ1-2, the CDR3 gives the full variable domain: DTGVSQNPRHKITKRGQNVTFRCDPISEHNRLYWYRQTLGQGPEFLTYFQNEAQLEKSRLLSDRFSAERPKGSFSTLEIQRTEQGDSAMYLCASSLVKEPLGIYGYTFGSGTRLTVV.

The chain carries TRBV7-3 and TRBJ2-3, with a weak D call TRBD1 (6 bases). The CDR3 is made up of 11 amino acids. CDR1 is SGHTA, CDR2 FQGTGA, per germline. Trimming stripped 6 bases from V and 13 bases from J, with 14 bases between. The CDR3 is CASSPRQEEYF. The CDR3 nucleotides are TGTGCCAGCAGTCCAAGACAGGAGGAGTATTTT.

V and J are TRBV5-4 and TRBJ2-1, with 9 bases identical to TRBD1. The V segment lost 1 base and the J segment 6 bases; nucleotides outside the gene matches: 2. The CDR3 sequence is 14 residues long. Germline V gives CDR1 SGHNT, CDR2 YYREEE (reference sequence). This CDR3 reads CASSLWTGVNEQFF. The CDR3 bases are TGTGCCAGCAGCTTGTGGACAGGGGTCAATGAGCAGTTCTTC.

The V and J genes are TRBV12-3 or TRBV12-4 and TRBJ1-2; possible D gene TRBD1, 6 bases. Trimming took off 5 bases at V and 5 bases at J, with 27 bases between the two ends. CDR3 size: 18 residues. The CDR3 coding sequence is TGTGCCAGCAGTACCTCCTCTACCTCGCAGGGGACGGCGTATGGCTACACCTTC. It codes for CASSTSSTSQGTAYGYTF.

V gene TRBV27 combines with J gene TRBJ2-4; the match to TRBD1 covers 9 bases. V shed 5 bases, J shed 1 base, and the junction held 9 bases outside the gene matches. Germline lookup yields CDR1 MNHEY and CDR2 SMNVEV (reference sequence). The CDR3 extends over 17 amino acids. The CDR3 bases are TGTGCCAGCAGTCTCCTGGGACAGGGCTCGGCCAAAAACATTCAGTACTTC. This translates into CASSLLGQGSAKNIQYF.

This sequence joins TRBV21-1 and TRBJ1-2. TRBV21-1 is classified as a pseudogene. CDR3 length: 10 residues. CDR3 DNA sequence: TGTGCCAGCACAAGCGGGGGCTACACCTTC. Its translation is CASTSGGYTF.

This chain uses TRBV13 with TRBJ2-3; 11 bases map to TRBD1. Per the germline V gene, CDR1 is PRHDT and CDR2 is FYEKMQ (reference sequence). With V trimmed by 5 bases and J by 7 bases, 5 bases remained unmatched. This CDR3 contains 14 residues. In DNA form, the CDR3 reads TGTGCCAGCAGCCGGGACAGGGGGGCATATACGCAGTATTTT. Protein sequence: CASSRDRGAYTQYF.

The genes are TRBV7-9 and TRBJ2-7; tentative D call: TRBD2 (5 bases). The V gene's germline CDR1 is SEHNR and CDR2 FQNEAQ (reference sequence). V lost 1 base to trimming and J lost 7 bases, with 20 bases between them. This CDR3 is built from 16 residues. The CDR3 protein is CASSLGVAGSGYEQYF. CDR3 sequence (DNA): TGTGCCAGCAGCTTAGGAGTCGCCGGGTCGGGATATGAGCAGTACTTC.